This record concerns one T cell receptor (beta chain) sequence. The target antigen is unknown. The CDR3 contains 15 residues. The data are from a study of T cell responses to AZD1222 COVID-19 vaccine. Profiling relied on immunoSEQ multiplex PCR, and the TCRdb table lists in-frame clones only, not all of them. Here the sample spans roughly 180,000 clones, about nine tenths being singletons. General study results and limits: Donors were chiefly white British, with a greater number of females, and clonal diversity was perhaps underestimated.

The receptor was isolated from an adult who received the AZD1222 COVID-19 vaccine. Source: peripheral blood, taken 28 days after the second AZD1222 dose. This sequence joins TRBV21-1 and TRBJ1-5; no DNA check was done on the table's D call, TRBD1. TRBV21-1 is a known pseudogene. The CDR3 spells CASSKRSGGHQPQHF. DNA of the CDR3: TGTGCCAGCAGCAAACGTTCAGGGGGCCATCAGCCCCAGCATTTT.